The rows below give T cell receptor beta chains drawn from one sample of a study of blood T cell repertoires in COVID-19. Sequencing used immunoSEQ multiplex PCR; TCRdb keeps in-frame clones, though not all of them. This table holds roughly 68,000 clones, roughly nine tenths found once. What was sequenced was peripheral blood. The source is a man aged 35-49 years with COVID-19, enrolled during active disease. The CDR3 runs from the conserved cysteine through the conserved F or W. Rows give clone size only sometimes, using once, few, many, or a class for an expanded clone.

j_call,v_call,clone_size,cdr3_aa
TRBJ2-7,TRBV11-2,-,CASSLDLGTGFYEQYF
TRBJ1-6,TRBV30,-,CAWGGGGNSPLHF
TRBJ2-3,TRBV29-1,-,CSVEVGASGTDTQYF
TRBJ1-2,TRBV28,-,CASGQLNYGYTF
TRBJ2-5,TRBV3-1/TRBV3-2,-,CASSQSSLGQETQYF
TRBJ1-1,TRBV5-1,-,CASSLTGGGTEAFF
TRBJ2-7,TRBV2,-,CASHRDTYEQYF
TRBJ1-1,TRBV4-1,-,CASSQDRVGGYTEAFF
TRBJ2-3,TRBV12-5,-,CASGLSRNGTRVISTDTQYF
TRBJ2-5,TRBV7-8,-,CASSLNNGQVEETQYF
TRBJ1-2,TRBV7-9,-,CASSLSSYGYTF
TRBJ2-5,TRBV15,-,CATSDWAGGQETQYF
TRBJ2-2,TRBV2,-,CASSVMTGWDGGELFF
TRBJ2-7,TRBV6-1,-,CASSEGQSNYEQYF
TRBJ2-7,TRBV7-9,few,CASGENYEQYF
TRBJ1-1,TRBV19,-,CASSPRRGQGTEAFF
TRBJ1-4,TRBV9,-,CASSVGDRGLFNEKLFF
TRBJ2-6,TRBV5-4,-,CASSLGLAGPGANVLTF
TRBJ2-7,TRBV27,once,CASRLGGSGEQYF
TRBJ1-3,TRBV3-1/TRBV3-2,-,CASSQDEGARNTIYF
TRBJ2-2,TRBV6-1,-,CASSDQGTANTGELFF
TRBJ2-7,TRBV7-9,few,CASSNSWGHTGQGKSYEQYF
TRBJ2-3,TRBV5-1,-,CASSSGTSGGDTQYF
TRBJ1-2,TRBV6-1,-,CASSEALGPGGYTF
TRBJ1-1,TRBV6-1,once,CASSDGQGPEAFF
TRBJ1-1,TRBV30,-,CASDRGHGTEAFF
TRBJ2-7,TRBV11-2,-,CASSFTSGGALGEQYF
TRBJ2-3,TRBV28,-,CASSLPRDSRSSTDTQYF
TRBJ2-5,TRBV2,once,CASSEPGSGGETQYF
TRBJ1-6,TRBV7-2,-,CASSLGQNNSPLHF
TRBJ1-5,TRBV7-9,few,CASSGTGDQPQHF